This T cell receptor (beta chain) stems from a study of cytomegalovirus exposure and HLA in healthy donors. Study in general: Of several hundred genotyped donors, more than 70% clustered with self-reported Caucasian donors.

Germline V lookup: CDR1 KGHSH, CDR2 LQKENI. The CDR3 loop spans 14 amino acids. The trim removed 3 bases at V and 6 bases at J, leaving 6 bases unmatched. The PCR ran on 60 Vbeta and 13 Jbeta primers. TCRdb keeps only in-frame clones here, not all; method: immunoSEQ multiplex PCR. The repertoire table contains tens of thousands of clones. The V call is TRBV18, the J call TRBJ2-7; 9 nucleotides align to TRBD1. This clonotype was sampled from a man aged 30 to 39 in good health and CMV-seronegative. What was sequenced was PBMCs. The CDR3 here is CASSPAGQGREQYF. The CDR3 DNA reads TGTGCCAGCTCACCTGCGGGACAGGGCCGCGAGCAGTACTTC.